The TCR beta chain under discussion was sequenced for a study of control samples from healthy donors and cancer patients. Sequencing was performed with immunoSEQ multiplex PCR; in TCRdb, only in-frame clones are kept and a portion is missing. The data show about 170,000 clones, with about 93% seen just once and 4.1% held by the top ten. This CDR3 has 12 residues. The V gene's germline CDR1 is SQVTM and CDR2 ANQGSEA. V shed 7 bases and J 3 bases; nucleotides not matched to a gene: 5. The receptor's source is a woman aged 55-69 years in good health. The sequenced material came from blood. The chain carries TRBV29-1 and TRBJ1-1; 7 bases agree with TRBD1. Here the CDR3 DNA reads TGCAGCGGCCGGACAGGTGACACTGAAGCTTTCTTT. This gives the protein CSGRTGDTEAFF.